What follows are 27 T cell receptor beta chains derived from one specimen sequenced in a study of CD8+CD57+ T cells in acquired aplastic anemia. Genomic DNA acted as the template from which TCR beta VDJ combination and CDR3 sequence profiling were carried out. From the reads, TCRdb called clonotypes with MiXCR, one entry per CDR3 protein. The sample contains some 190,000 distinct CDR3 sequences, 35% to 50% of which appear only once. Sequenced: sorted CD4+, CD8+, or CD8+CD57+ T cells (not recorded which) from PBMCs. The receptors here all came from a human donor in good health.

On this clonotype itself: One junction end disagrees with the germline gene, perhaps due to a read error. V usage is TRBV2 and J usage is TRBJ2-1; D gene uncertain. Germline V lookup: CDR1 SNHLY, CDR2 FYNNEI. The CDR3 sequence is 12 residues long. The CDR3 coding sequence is TGTGCCAGCAGAGAAGAATACAATGAGCAGTTCTTC. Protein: CASREEYNEQFF.

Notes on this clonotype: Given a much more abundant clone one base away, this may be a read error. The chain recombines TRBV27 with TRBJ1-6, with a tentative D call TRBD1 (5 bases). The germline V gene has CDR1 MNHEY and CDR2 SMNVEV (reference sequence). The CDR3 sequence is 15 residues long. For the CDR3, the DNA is TGTGCCAACAGTTTTATCGCAGGGAGTTCGGCACCCCTCCACTTT. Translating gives CANSFIAGSSAPLHF.

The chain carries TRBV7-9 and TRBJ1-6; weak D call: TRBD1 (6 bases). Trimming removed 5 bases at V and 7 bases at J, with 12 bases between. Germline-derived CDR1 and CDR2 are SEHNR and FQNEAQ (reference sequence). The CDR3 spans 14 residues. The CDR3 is CASSLDSENSPLHF. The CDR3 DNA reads TGTGCCAGCAGCCTGGACAGTGAGAATTCACCCCTCCACTTT. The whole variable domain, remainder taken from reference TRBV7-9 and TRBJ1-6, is DTGVSQNPRHKITKRGQNVTFRCDPISEHNRLYWYRQTLGQGPEFLTYFQNEAQLEKSRLLSDRFSAERPKGSFSTLEIQRTEQGDSAMYLCASSLDSENSPLHFGNGTRLTVT.

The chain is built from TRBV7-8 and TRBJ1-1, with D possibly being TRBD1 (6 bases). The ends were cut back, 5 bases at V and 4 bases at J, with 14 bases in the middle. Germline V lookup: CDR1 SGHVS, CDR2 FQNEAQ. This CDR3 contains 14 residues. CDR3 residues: CASSLRGASTEAFF. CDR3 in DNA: TGTGCCAGCAGCCTACGGGGGGCAAGCACTGAAGCTTTCTTT. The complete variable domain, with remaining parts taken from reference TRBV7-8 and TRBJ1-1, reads GAGVSQSPRYKVAKRGQDVALRCDPISGHVSLFWYQQALGQGPEFLTYFQNEAQLDKSGLPSDRFFAERPEGSVSTLKIQRTQQEDSAVYLCASSLRGASTEAFFGQGTRLTVV.

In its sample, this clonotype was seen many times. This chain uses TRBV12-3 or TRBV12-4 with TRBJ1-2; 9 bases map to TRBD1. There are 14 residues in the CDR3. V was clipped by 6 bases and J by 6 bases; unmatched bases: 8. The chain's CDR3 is CASSPKGQGNGYTF. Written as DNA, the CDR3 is TGTGCCAGCAGCCCTAAGGGACAGGGAAATGGCTACACCTTC.

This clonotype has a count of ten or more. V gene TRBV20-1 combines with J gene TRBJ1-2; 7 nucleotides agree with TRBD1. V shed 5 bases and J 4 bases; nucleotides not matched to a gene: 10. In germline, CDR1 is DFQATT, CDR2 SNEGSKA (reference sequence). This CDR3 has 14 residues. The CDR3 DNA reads TGCAGTGCTCGAATAACAGGGGACCTCTATGGCTACACCTTC. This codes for CSARITGDLYGYTF.

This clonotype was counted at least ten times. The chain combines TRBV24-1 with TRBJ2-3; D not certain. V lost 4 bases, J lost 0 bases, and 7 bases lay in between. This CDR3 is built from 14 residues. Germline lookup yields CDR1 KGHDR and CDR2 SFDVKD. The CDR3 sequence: CATSDPASTDTQYF. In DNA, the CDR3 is TGTGCCACCAGTGACCCGGCTAGCACAGATACGCAGTATTTT.

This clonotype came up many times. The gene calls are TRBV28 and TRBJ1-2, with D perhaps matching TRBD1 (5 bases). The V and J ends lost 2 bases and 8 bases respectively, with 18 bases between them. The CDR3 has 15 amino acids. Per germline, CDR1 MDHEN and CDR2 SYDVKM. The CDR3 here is CASSLGAGLIQGYTF. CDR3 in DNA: TGTGCCAGCAGTTTAGGGGCAGGGTTAATTCAAGGCTACACCTTC.

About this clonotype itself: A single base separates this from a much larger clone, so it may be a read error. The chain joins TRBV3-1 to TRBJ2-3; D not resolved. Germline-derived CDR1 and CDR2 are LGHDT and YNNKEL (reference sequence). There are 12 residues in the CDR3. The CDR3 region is CACSQYTDTQYF. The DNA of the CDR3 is TGTGCCTGCAGCCAATACACGGATACGCAGTATTTT.

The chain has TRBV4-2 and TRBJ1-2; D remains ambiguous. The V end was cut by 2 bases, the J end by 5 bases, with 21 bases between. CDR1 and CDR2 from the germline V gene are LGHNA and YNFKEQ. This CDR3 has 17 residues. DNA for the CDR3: TGTGCCAGCAGCCAATCGACAAGGCCCTGGACTACGTATGGCTACACCTTC. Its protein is CASSQSTRPWTTYGYTF.

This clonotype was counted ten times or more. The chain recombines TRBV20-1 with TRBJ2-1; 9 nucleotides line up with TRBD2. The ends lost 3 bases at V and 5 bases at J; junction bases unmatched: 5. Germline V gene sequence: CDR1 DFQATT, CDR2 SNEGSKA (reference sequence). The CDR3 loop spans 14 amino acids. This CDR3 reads CSARGGRGNNEQFF. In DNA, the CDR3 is TGCAGTGCTAGGGGCGGGAGGGGAAACAATGAGCAGTTCTTC.

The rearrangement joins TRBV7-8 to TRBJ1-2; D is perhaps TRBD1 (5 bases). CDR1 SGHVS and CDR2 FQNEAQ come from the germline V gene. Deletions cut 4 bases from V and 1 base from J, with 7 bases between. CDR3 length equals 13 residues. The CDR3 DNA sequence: TGTGCCAGCAGCTCGGGGCTTAACTATGGCTACACCTTC. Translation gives CASSSGLNYGYTF.

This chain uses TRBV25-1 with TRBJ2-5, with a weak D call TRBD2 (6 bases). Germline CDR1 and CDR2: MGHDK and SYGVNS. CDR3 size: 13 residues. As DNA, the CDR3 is TGTGCTAGAAAACCGGGACTCCAAGAGACCCAGTACTTC. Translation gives CARKPGLQETQYF.

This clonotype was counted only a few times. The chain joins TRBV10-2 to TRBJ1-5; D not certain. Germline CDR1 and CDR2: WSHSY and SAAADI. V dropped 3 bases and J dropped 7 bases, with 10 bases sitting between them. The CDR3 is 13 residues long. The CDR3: CASSDSLSQPQHF. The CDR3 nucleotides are TGCGCCAGCAGTGATTCACTCTCGCAGCCCCAGCATTTT.

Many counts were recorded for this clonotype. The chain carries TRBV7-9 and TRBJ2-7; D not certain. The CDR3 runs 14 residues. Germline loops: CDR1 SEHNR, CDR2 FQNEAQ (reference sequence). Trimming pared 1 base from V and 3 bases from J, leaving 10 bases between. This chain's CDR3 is CASSLGLGRYEQYF. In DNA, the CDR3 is TGTGCCAGCAGCTTAGGTTTAGGCCGCTACGAGCAGTACTTC.

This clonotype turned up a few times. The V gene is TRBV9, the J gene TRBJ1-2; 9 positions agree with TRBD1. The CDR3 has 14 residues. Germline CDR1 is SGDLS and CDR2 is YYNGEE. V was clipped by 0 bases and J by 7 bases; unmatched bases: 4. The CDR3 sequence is CASSVGTGAGGYTF. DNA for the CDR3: TGTGCCAGCAGCGTAGGGACAGGGGCAGGTGGCTACACCTTC.

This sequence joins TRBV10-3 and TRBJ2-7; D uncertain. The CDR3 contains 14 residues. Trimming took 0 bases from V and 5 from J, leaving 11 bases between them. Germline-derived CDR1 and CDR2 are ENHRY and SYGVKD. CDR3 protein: CAISESLEVDEQYF. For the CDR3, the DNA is TGTGCCATCAGTGAGTCTCTAGAAGTGGACGAGCAGTACTTC.

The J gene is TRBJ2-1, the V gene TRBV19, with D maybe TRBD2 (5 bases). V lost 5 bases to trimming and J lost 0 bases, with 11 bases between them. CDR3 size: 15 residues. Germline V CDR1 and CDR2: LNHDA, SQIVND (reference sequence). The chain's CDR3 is CASSRGMSSYNEQFF. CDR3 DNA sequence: TGTGCCAGTAGTCGAGGGATGAGCTCCTACAATGAGCAGTTCTTC.

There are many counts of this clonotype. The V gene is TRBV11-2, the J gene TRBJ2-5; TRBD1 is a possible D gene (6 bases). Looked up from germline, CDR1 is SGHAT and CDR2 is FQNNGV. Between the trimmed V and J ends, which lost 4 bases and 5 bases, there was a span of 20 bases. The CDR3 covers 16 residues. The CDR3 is CASSSTTQGSRETQYF. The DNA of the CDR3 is TGTGCCAGCAGCTCAACCACACAGGGTTCACGGGAGACCCAGTACTTC.

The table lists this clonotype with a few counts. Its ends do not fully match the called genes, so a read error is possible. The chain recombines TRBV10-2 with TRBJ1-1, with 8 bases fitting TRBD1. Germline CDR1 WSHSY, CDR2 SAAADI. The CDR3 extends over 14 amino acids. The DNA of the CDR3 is TGCGCCAGCAGTGATTACGACAGGGGCACTGAGGCTTTCTTT. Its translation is CASSDYDRGTEAFF.

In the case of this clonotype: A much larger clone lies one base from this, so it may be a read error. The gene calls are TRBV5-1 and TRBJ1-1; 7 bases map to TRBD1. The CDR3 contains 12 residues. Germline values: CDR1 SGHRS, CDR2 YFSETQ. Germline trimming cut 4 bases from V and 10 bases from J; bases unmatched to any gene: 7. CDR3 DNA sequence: TGCGCCAGCAGCCGGGACAGCTTAGGAGCTTTCTTT. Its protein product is CASSRDSLGAFF.

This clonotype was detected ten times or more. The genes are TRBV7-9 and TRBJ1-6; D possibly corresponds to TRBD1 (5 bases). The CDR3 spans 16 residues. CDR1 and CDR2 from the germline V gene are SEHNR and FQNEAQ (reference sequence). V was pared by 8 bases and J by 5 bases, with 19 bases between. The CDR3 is CASSNYGGADNSPLHF. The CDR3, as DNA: TGTGCCAGCTCCAACTATGGCGGGGCTGATAATTCACCCCTCCACTTT.

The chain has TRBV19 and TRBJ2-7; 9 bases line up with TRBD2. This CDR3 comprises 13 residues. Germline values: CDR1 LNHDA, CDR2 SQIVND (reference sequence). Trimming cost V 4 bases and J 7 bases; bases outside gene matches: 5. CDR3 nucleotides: TGTGCCAGTAGTACACCGCGGGAGGGTGAGCAGTACTTC. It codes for CASSTPREGEQYF. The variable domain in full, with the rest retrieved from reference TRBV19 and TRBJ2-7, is DGGITQSPKYLFRKEGQNVTLSCEQNLNHDAMYWYRQDPGQGLRLIYYSQIVNDFQKGDIAEGYSVSREKKESFPLTVTSAQKNPTAFYLCASSTPREGEQYFGPGTRLTVT.

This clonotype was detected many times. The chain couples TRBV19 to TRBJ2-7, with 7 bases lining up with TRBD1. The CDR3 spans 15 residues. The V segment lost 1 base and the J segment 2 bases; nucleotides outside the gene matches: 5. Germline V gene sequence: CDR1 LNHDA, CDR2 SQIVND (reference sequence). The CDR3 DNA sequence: TGTGCCAGTAGTATAGGGGGACAGACAACCTACGAGCAGTACTTC. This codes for CASSIGGQTTYEQYF.

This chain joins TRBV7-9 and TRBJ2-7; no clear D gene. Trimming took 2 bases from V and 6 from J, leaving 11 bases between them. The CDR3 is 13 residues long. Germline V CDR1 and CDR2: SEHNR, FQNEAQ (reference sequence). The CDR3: CASSLSVVSEQYF. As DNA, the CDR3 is TGTGCCAGCAGCTTAAGCGTGGTATCCGAGCAGTACTTC.

This CDR3 is CASRIGQGNEAFF. The DNA for the CDR3 is TGTGCCAGCAGGATCGGACAGGGGAATGAAGCTTTCTTT. The chain has TRBV12-3 or TRBV12-4 and TRBJ1-1; 9 nucleotides align to TRBD1. This CDR3 spans 13 amino acids. With 6 bases clipped from V and 7 bases from J, the junction kept 6 bases outside the gene matches.

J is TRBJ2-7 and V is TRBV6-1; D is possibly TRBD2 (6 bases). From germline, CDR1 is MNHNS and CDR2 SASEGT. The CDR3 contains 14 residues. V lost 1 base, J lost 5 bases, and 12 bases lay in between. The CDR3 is CASSEGDSPHEQYF. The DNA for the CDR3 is TGTGCCAGCAGTGAAGGGGACTCCCCCCACGAGCAGTACTTC.